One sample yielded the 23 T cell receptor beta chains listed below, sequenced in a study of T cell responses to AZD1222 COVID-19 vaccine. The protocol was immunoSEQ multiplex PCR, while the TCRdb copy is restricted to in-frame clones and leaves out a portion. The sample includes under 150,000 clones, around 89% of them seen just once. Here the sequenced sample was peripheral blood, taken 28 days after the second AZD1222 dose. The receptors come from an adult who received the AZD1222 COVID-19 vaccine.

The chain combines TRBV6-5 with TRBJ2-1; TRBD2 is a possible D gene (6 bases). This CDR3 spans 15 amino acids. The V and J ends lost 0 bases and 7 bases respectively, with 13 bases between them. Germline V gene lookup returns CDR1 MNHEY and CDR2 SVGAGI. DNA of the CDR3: TGTGCCAGCAGTTACTCCTCGGGGGTTTTGAATGAGCAGTTCTTC. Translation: CASSYSSGVLNEQFF.

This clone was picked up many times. In DNA, the CDR3 is TGTGCCAGCAGTCTTGAGTCGACAGGGGTTCAGCCCCAGCATTTT. Translating it yields CASSLESTGVQPQHF. This chain connects TRBV2 to TRBJ1-5, with 8 nucleotides matching TRBD1. The CDR3 contains 15 residues. Per germline, CDR1 SNHLY and CDR2 FYNNEI. V was clipped by 5 bases and J by 6 bases; unmatched bases: 9.

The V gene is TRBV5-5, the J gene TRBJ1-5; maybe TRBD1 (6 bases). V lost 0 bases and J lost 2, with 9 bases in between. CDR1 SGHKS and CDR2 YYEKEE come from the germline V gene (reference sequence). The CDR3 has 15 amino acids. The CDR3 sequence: CASSLVPGGNQPQHF. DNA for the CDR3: TGTGCCAGCAGCTTGGTACCAGGGGGCAATCAGCCCCAGCATTTT.

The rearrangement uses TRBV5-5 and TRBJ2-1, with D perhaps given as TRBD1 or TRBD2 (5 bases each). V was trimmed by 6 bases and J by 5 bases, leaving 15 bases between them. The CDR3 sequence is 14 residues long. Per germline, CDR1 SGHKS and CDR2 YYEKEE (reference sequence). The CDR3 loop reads CASNPTVGDNEQFF. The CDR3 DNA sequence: TGTGCCAGCAACCCTACGGTGGGGGACAATGAGCAGTTCTTC. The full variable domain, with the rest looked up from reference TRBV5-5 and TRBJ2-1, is DAGVTQSPTHLIKTRGQQVTLRCSPISGHKSVSWYQQVLGQGPQFIFQYYEKEERGRGNFPDRFSARQFPNYSSELNVNALLLGDSALYLCASNPTVGDNEQFFGPGTRLTVL.

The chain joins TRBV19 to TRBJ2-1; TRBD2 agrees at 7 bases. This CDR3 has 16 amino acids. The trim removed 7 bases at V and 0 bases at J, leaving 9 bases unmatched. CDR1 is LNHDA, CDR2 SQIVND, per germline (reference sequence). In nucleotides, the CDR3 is TGTGCCAGTACCCAGTCGGGGGGTCTCTCCTACAATGAGCAGTTCTTC. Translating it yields CASTQSGGLSYNEQFF.

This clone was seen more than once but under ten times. DNA of the CDR3: TGTGCCAGCAGCCAAGATACGGCAGGGGGAGGCTATGGCTACACCTTC. Translated, it gives CASSQDTAGGGYGYTF. The chain recombines TRBV4-2 with TRBJ1-2; 7 bases match TRBD1. Germline values: CDR1 LGHNA, CDR2 YNFKEQ. V gave up 0 bases and J gave up 4 bases; unmatched junction bases: 8. The CDR3 is 16 amino acids.

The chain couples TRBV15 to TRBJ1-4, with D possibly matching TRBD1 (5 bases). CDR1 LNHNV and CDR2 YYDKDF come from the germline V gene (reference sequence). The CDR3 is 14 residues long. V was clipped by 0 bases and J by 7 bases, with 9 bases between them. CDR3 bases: TGTGCCACCAGCAGAGAGTCGGGGGTTGAAAAACTGTTTTTT. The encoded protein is CATSRESGVEKLFF.

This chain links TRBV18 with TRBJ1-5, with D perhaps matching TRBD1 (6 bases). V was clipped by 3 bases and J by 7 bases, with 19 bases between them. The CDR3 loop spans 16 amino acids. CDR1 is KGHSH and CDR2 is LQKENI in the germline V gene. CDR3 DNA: TGTGCCAGCTCACCCACCGCGGGGGCGGCGGGCCAGCCCCAGCATTTT. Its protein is CASSPTAGAAGQPQHF.

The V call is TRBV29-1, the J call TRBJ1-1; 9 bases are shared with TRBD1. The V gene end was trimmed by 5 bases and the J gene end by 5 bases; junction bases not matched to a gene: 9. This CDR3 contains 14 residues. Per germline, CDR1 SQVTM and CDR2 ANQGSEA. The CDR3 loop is CSVQSPGQGTEAFF. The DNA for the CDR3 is TGCAGCGTTCAAAGCCCGGGACAGGGAACTGAAGCTTTCTTT.

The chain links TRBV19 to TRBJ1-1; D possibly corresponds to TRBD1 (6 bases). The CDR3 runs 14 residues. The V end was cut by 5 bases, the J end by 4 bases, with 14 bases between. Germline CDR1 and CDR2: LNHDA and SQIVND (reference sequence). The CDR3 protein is CASSLTGSGTEAFF. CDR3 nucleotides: TGTGCCAGTAGTTTGACAGGTTCGGGCACTGAAGCTTTCTTT.

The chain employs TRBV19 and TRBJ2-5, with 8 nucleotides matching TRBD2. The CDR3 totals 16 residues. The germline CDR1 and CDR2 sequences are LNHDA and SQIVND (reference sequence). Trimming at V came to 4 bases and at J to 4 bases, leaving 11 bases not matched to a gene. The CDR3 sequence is CASSRAMGLGGETQYF. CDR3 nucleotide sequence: TGTGCCAGTAGTAGGGCGATGGGACTAGGAGGAGAGACCCAGTACTTC.

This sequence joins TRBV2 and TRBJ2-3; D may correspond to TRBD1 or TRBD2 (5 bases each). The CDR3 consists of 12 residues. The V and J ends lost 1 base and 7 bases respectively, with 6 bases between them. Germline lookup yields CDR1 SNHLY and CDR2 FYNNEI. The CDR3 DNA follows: TGTGCCAGCAGTGAAGGGGGGTATACGCAGTATTTT. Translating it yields CASSEGGYTQYF.

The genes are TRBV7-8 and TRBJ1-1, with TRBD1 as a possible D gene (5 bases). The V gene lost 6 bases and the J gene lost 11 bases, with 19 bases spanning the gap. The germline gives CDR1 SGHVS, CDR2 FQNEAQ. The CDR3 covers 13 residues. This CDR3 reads CASRTRQPGVAFF. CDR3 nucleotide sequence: TGTGCCAGCAGAACTCGACAGCCGGGTGTGGCTTTCTTT.

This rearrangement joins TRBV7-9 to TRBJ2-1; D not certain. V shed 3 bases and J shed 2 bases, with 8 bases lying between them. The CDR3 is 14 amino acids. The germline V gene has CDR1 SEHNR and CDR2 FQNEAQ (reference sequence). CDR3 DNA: TGTGCCAGCAGCTTCGGCCTAGCCTACAATGAGCAGTTCTTC. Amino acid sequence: CASSFGLAYNEQFF. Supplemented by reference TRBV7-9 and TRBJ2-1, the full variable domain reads DTGVSQNPRHKITKRGQNVTFRCDPISEHNRLYWYRQTLGQGPEFLTYFQNEAQLEKSRLLSDRFSAERPKGSFSTLEIQRTEQGDSAMYLCASSFGLAYNEQFFGPGTRLTVL.

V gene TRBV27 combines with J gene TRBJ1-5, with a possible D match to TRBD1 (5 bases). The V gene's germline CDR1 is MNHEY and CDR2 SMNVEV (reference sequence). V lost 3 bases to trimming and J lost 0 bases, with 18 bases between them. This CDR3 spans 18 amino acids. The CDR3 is CASSFRQPAAYSNQPQHF. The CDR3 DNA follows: TGTGCCAGCAGTTTCAGACAGCCCGCCGCTTATAGCAATCAGCCCCAGCATTTT.

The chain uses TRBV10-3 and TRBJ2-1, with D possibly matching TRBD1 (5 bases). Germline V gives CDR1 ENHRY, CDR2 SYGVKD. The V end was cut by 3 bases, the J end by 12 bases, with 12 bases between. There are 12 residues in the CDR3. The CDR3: CAISDPAGSQFF. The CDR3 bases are TGTGCCATCAGTGATCCGGCAGGGTCGCAGTTCTTC.

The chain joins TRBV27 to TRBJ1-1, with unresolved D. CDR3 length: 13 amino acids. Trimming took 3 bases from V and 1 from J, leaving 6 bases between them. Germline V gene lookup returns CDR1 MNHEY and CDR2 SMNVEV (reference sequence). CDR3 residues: CASSFTANTEAFF. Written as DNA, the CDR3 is TGTGCCAGCAGTTTCACCGCGAACACTGAAGCTTTCTTT.

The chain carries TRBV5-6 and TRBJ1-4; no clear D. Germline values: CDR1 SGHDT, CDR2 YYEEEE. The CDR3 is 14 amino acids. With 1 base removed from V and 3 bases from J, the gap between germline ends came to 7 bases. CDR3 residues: CASSLLQPNEKLFF. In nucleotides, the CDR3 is TGTGCCAGCAGCTTGTTACAGCCTAATGAAAAACTGTTTTTT.

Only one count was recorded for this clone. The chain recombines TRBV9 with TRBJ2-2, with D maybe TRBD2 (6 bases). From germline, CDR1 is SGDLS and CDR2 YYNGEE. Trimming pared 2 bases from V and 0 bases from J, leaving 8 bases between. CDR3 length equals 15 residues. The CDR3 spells CASSVEGANTGELFF. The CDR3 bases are TGTGCCAGCAGCGTGGAGGGAGCGAACACCGGGGAGCTGTTTTTT.

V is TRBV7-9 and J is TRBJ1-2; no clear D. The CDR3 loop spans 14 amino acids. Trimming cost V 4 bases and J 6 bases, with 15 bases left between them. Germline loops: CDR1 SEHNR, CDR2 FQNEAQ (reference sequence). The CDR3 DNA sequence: TGTGCCAGCAGCTCCTTGGACGGATGGAATGGCTACACCTTC. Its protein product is CASSSLDGWNGYTF.

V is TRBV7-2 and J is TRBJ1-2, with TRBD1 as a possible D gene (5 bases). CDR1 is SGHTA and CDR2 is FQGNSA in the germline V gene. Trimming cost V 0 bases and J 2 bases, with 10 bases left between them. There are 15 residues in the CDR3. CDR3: CASSLAFGGNYGYTF. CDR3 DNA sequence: TGTGCCAGCAGCTTAGCCTTTGGGGGGAACTATGGCTACACCTTC.

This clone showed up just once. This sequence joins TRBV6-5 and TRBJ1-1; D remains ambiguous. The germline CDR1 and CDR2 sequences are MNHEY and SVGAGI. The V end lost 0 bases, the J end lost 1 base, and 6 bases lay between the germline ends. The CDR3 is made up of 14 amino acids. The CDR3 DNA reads TGTGCCAGCAGTTACTCGGTAGGGAACACTGAAGCTTTCTTT. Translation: CASSYSVGNTEAFF.

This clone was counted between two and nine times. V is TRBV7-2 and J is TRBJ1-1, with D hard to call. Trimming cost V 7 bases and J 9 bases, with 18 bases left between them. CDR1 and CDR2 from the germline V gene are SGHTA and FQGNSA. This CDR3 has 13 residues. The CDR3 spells CASIPHPMSKAFF. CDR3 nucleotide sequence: TGTGCCAGCATCCCTCATCCGATGTCTAAAGCTTTCTTT.